These 7 T cell receptor beta chains were all obtained from the same sample, sequenced in a study of cytomegalovirus exposure and HLA in healthy donors. PCR used 60 Vbeta primers and 13 Jbeta primers. Generated by immunoSEQ multiplex PCR, the TCRdb table keeps only in-frame clones and is missing some. This sample has roughly 140,000 clones; 78% occur once, and the top ten carry 2.5% to 3.5%. What was sequenced was PBMCs. These receptors all come from a male donor in good health and CMV-seronegative.

CDR3 residues: CASSYRTGYNEQFF. The CDR3 bases are TGTGCCAGCAGTTATAGGACAGGGTACAATGAGCAGTTCTTC. The chain has TRBV6-6 and TRBJ2-1; 8 bases fit TRBD1. CDR3 length: 14 amino acids. The germline gives CDR1 MNHNY, CDR2 SVGAGI (reference sequence). Trimming cost V 3 bases and J 4 bases; bases outside gene matches: 2.

V and J are TRBV30 and TRBJ1-1; TRBD1 is a possible D gene (6 bases). The germline V and J ends were trimmed by 3 bases and 10 bases, with 12 bases remaining between them. The CDR3 runs 11 residues. Germline loops: CDR1 GTSNPN, CDR2 SVGIG (reference sequence). Written as DNA, the CDR3 is TGTGCCTGGAGCGCGGGGGCAAGAGCTTTCTTT. Translating gives CAWSAGARAFF.

Comment on this clone: One junction end does not reproduce the germline sequence, and a read error may be involved. V is TRBV6-1 and J is TRBJ2-7; a possible D gene is TRBD1 (6 bases). The length of the CDR3 is 14 residues. Germline lookup yields CDR1 MNHNS and CDR2 SASEGT. CDR3 protein: CASREGKGAYEQYF. The CDR3 DNA sequence: TGTGCCAGCAGGGAAGGGAAGGGGGCCTACGAGCAGTACTTC.

The chain uses TRBV6-5 and TRBJ2-3, with TRBD2 matching 8 bases. The CDR3 is 14 amino acids. Germline assignment: CDR1 MNHEY and CDR2 SVGAGI. Germline trimming cut 5 bases from V and 3 bases from J; bases unmatched to any gene: 4. The CDR3 DNA is TGTGCCAGCAGTCGCGGACTAGCTACAGATACGCAGTATTTT. This translates into CASSRGLATDTQYF.

This rearrangement joins TRBV6-5 to TRBJ1-5, with a possible D match to TRBD1 (6 bases). Deletions cut 6 bases from V and 1 base from J, with 10 bases between. The germline V gene encodes CDR1 MNHEY and CDR2 SVGAGI. The CDR3 extends over 14 amino acids. The CDR3 loop reads CASRQGGSNQPQHF. The CDR3 DNA reads as TGTGCCAGCAGACAGGGCGGGAGCAATCAGCCCCAGCATTTT.

V and J are TRBV30 and TRBJ2-7; D is possibly TRBD2 (6 bases). The CDR3 is made up of 15 amino acids. Germline CDR1 reads GTSNPN; CDR2 reads SVGIG (reference sequence). Trimming stripped 2 bases from V and 7 bases from J, with 21 bases between. In DNA form, the CDR3 reads TGTGCCTGGAGTAGAACACCCGGGACTCGGGAGGAGCAGTACTTC. This translates into CAWSRTPGTREEQYF.

The chain carries TRBV30 and TRBJ1-1; maybe TRBD1 (5 bases). The CDR3 covers 15 residues. CDR1 GTSNPN and CDR2 SVGIG come from the germline V gene (reference sequence). V was clipped by 3 bases and J by 4 bases, with 18 bases between them. The CDR3 protein is CAWRFMGRIGTEAFF. The CDR3 DNA is TGTGCCTGGAGATTCATGGGGCGAATTGGCACTGAAGCTTTCTTT.